Listed here is a single T cell receptor (beta chain). Grouping used clinical history reported by participants in a survey and questionnaire. These data originate in a study of blood T cell repertoires in COVID-19. The wider study: PBMCs, B-cell-depleted T cells, or T cells were the source of the cDNA or gDNA that made up the material.

Germline V gene sequence: CDR1 LGHDT, CDR2 YNNKEL (reference sequence). The CDR3 loop spans 18 amino acids. The V and J ends lost 1 base and 9 bases, in that order; junction bases with no gene match: 16. The protocol was immunoSEQ multiplex PCR, while the TCRdb copy is restricted to in-frame clones and leaves out a portion. The sample yields 270,000 or so clones, approximately 90% seen once. This clonotype originated in a man aged 40-49 years who had been exposed to COVID-19. The J gene is TRBJ2-1, the V gene TRBV3-1 (or the pseudogene TRBV3-2); 9 nucleotides match TRBD2. The specimen sequenced was PBMCs or T cells enriched from blood (not recorded which). CDR3 loop: CASSQGQTSGLPRGEQFF. In DNA, the CDR3 is TGTGCCAGCAGCCAAGGGCAGACTAGCGGACTCCCCAGAGGTGAGCAGTTCTTC.